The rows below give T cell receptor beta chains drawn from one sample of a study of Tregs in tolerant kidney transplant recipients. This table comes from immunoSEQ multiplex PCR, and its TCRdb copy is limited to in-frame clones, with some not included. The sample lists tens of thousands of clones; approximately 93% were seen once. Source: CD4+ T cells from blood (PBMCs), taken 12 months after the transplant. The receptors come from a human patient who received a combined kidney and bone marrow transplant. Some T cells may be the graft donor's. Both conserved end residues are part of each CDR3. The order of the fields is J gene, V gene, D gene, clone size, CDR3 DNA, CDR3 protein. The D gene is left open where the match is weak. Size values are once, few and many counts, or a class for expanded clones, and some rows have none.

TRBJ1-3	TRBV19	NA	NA	TGTGCCAGTAGGAGTTCTGGAAACACCATATATTTT	CASRSSGNTIYF
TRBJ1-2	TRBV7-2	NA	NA	TGTGCCAGCAGCCCCTCCGGACAGCGAACGTCTAACTATGGCTACACCTTC	CASSPSGQRTSNYGYTF
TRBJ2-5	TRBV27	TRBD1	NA	TGTGCCAGCAGTTCCCGACAGGGGCAAGAGACCCAGTACTTC	CASSSRQGQETQYF
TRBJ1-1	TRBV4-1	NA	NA	TGCGCCAGCAGCCAAGAAGGGGTACTCACTGAAGCTTTCTTT	CASSQEGVLTEAFF
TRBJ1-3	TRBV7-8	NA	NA	TGTGCCAGCAGCTTAGCCCAGGGATCATCTGGAAACACCATATATTTT	CASSLAQGSSGNTIYF
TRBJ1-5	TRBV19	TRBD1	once	TGTGCCAGTAGTCTGGGACAGGGACTGGCTCAGCCCCAGCATTTT	CASSLGQGLAQPQHF
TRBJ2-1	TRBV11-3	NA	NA	TGTGCCAGCAGCGGGCGACAGTCATGGTGGGGTGAGCAGTTCTTC	CASSGRQSWWGEQFF
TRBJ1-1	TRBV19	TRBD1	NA	TGTGCCAGTAGAGACCAGGGGGGCACTGAAGCTTTCTTT	CASRDQGGTEAFF
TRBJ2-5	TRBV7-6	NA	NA	TGTGCCAGCAGCGGCCGTTCCGAGACCCAGTACTTC	CASSGRSETQYF
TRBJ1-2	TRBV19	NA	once	TGTGCCAGTAGTAGCGGTAAACACTATGGCTACACCTTC	CASSSGKHYGYTF
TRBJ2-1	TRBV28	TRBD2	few	TGTGCCAGCAACCCGGGGGGGGGCTACAATGAGCAGTTCTTC	CASNPGGGYNEQFF
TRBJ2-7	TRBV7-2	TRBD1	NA	TGTGCCAGCAGCTTGGGACAGGTGAGGGAGCAGTACTTC	CASSLGQVREQYF
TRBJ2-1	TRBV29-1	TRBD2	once	TGCAGCACCCGACTAGCGGGAGGGCCAAATGGGCAGTTCTTC	CSTRLAGGPNGQFF
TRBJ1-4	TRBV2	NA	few	TGTGCCAGCCTAAGGACAGCTAATGAAAAACTGTTTTTT	CASLRTANEKLFF
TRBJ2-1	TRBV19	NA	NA	TGTGCCAGTAGTCCCAGGGCGGGGGCGGGGATTACGGAGCAGTTCTTC	CASSPRAGAGITEQFF
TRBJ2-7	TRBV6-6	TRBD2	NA	TGTGCCACCTCAAGCGGGGGTTACGAGCAGTACTTC	CATSSGGYEQYF
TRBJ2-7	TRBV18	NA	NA	TGTGCCAGCTCCCCTCGATCCGGGAGCTACGAGCAGTACTTC	CASSPRSGSYEQYF
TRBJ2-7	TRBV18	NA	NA	TGTGCCAGCTCACTTCCCGCGGGGCCGCCCTACGAGCAGTACTTC	CASSLPAGPPYEQYF
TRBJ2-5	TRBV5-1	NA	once	TGCGCCAGCAGCTTGGAGTGGGGGCGGAAGGAGACCCAGTACTTC	CASSLEWGRKETQYF
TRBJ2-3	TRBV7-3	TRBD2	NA	TGTGCCAGCAGCGAATGGACTAGCGGGAGGGCTCCGAGCACAGATACGCAGTATTTT	CASSEWTSGRAPSTDTQYF
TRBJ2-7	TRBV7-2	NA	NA	TGTGCCAGCAGCCCCGACTACTACGAGCAGTACTTC	CASSPDYYEQYF
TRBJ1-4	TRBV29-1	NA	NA	TGCAGCGTTTCTGCAACTAATGAAAAACTGTTTTTT	CSVSATNEKLFF
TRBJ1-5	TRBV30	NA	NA	TGTGCCTGGAGTGTAATGAAGGGGCCTCAGCCCCAGCATTTT	CAWSVMKGPQPQHF
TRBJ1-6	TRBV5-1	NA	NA	TGCGCCAGCAGCTTGTTTCCCGTCGGGTCACCCCTCCACTTT	CASSLFPVGSPLHF
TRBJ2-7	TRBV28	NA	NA	TGTGCCAGCAGTCTCTTGACGGAGGGTCTACGGGAGCAGTACTTC	CASSLLTEGLREQYF
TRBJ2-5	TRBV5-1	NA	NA	TGCGCCAGCAGCCCTTCCTTATCTAGGGAGACCCAGTACTTC	CASSPSLSRETQYF
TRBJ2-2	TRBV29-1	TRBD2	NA	TGCAGCGTTGAAGACAAGAGCGGGGGGCTCACCGGGGAGCTGTTTTTT	CSVEDKSGGLTGELFF
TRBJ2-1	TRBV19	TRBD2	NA	TGTGCCAGTAGGACACCCGGGAGGAGCTCCTACAATGAGCAGTTCTTC	CASRTPGRSSYNEQFF
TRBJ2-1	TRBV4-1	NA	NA	TGCGCCAGCAGCCAACTAGTCTCCTACAATGAGCAGTTCTTC	CASSQLVSYNEQFF
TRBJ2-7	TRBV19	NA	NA	TGTGCCAGTAGTATGGGCAACAGGCCCCCCTACGAGCAGTACTTC	CASSMGNRPPYEQYF
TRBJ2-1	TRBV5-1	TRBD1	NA	TGCGCCAGCAGCTTGCAGGACAGGGCTTTGACCCAGTTCTTC	CASSLQDRALTQFF
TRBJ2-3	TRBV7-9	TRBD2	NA	TGTGCCAGCAGCTCAAGCGGGAGGGCCGCAGATACGCAGTATTTT	CASSSSGRAADTQYF
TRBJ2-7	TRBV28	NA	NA	TGTGCCAGCAGTAACCCCGAGGACAGCGCCTACGAGCAGTACTTC	CASSNPEDSAYEQYF
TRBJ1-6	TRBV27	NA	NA	TGTGCCAGCAGCCGGACAGATAATTCACCCCTCCACTTT	CASSRTDNSPLHF
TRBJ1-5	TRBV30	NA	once	TGTGCCTGGAGTCCAGGGAAGGGGGTGATTCAGCCCCAGCATTTT	CAWSPGKGVIQPQHF
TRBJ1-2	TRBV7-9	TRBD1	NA	TGTGCCAGCAGCCATGGGACAGGGGGATCAGCCAACTATGGCTACACCTTC	CASSHGTGGSANYGYTF
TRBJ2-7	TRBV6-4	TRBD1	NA	TGTGCCAGCAGTGATACAGGGGGCGCCGAGCAGTACTTC	CASSDTGGAEQYF
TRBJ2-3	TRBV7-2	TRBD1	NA	TGTGCCAGCAGCTCACAACACCGACAGGGTTCAGATACGCAGTATTTT	CASSSQHRQGSDTQYF
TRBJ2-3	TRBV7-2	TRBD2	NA	TGTGCCAGCAGCTCCCGTGGGACTAGCGAAACAGATACGCAGTATTTT	CASSSRGTSETDTQYF
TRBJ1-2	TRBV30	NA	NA	TGTGCCTGGAAGGCCCTGGGGGCCTATGGCTACACCTTC	CAWKALGAYGYTF
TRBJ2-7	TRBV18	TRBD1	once	TGTGCCAGCTCAAGCAGACAGGGGACCGAGCAGTACTTC	CASSSRQGTEQYF
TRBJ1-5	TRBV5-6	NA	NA	TGTGCCAGCAGCGATGGGGGGTATCAGCCCCAGCATTTT	CASSDGGYQPQHF
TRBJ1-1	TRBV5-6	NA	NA	TGTGCCAGCAGCCTAGATCGGATATCCACTGAAGCTTTCTTT	CASSLDRISTEAFF
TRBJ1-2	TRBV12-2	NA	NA	TGTGCAAGTCGCTTAGTCCGGCGGATCTATGGCTACACCTTC	CASRLVRRIYGYTF
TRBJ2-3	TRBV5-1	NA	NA	TGCGCCAGCAGCTCCAGGGATTCGAGCACAGATACGCAGTATTTT	CASSSRDSSTDTQYF
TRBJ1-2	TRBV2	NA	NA	TGTGCCAGCAATCTCGCCTTCGGGACACCCTATGGCTACACCTTC	CASNLAFGTPYGYTF
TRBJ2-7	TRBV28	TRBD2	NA	TGTGCCAGCAGTTTCGAGTGGGTAGCGGGGGATTACGAGCAGTACTTC	CASSFEWVAGDYEQYF
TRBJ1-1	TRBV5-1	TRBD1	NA	TGCGCCAGCAGCTTGGGACAGGGTGGCACTGAAGCTTTCTTT	CASSLGQGGTEAFF
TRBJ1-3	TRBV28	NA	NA	TGTGCCAGCAGTTTATCCAGTCTCTACACCATATATTTT	CASSLSSLYTIYF
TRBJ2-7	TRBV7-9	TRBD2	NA	TGTGCCAGCAGCTCCGGAAGCGGGAGGGCGTACGAGCAGTACTTC	CASSSGSGRAYEQYF
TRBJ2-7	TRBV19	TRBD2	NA	TGTGCCAGTAGTATAGGGGCCGGGAGGTCCGACGAGCAGTACTTC	CASSIGAGRSDEQYF
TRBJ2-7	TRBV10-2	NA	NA	TGCGCCAGCTGGAGGGGGGACTACTACGAGCAGTACTTC	CASWRGDYYEQYF
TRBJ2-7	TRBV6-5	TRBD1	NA	TGTGCCAGCAGCAACGAGAAGACAGGGCCGAGGGAGCAGTACTTC	CASSNEKTGPREQYF
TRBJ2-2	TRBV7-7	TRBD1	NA	TGTGCCAGCAGCACCGGGACAGCTAACACCGGGGAGCTGTTTTTT	CASSTGTANTGELFF
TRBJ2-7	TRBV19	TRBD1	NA	TGTGCCAGTAGTATAAATTCTCTGAGACAGGGGGTGGTCGAGCAGTACTTC	CASSINSLRQGVVEQYF
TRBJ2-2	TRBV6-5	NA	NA	TGTGCCAGCATTAAACAGGGTGGCGGGGAGCTGTTTTTT	CASIKQGGGELFF
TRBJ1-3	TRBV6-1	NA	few	TGTGCCAACGGCCAGGGCCATGAGAATTTT	CANGQGHENF
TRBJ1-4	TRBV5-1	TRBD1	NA	TGCGCCAGCAGCCCCGGGACAGCCACCCTCGGGGAAAAACTGTTTTTT	CASSPGTATLGEKLFF
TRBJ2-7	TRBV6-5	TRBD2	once	TGTGCCAGCAGTTCGCTAGCGGGAGGGCCCTACGAGCAGTACTTC	CASSSLAGGPYEQYF